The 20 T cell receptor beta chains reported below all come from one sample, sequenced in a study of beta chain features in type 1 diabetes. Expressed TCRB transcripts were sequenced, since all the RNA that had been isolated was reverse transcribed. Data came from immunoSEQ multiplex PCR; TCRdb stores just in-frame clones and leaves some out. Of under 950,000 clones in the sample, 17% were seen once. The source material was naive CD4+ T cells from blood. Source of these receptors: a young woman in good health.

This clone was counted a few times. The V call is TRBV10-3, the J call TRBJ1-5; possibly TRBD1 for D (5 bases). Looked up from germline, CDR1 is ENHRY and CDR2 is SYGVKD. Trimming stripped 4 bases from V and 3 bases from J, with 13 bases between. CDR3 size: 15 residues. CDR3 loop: CAISVGTDFNQPQHF. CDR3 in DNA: TGTGCCATCAGTGTGGGGACGGACTTCAATCAGCCCCAGCATTTT.

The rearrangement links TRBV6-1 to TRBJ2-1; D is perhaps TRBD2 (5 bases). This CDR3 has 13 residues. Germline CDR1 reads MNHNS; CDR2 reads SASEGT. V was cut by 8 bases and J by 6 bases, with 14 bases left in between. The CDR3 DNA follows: TGTGCCAGCCGGGGAGCCGCTAGCAATGAGCAGTTCTTC. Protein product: CASRGAASNEQFF.

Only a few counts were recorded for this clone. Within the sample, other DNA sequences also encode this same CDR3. CDR3 sequence reads: CSASVYEQYF. The DNA of the CDR3 is TGCAGTGCTAGCGTATACGAGCAGTACTTC. This chain joins TRBV20-1 and TRBJ2-7; D gene uncertain. This CDR3 comprises 10 residues. V lost 3 bases and J lost 4, with 4 bases in between. The germline CDR1 and CDR2 sequences are DFQATT and SNEGSKA (reference sequence).

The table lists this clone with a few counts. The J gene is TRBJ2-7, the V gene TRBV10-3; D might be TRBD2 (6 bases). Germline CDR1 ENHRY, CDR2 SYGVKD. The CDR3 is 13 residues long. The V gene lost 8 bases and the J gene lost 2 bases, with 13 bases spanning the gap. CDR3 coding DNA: TGTGCCATCCTAAGGGGACTTACCTACGAGCAGTACTTC. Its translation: CAILRGLTYEQYF.

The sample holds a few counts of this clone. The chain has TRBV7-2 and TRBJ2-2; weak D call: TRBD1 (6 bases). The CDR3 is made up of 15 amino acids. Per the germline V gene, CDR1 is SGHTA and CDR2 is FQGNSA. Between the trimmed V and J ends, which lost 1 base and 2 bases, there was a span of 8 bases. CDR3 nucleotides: TGTGCCAGCAGCTTAGAGGGACATAACACCGGGGAGCTGTTTTTT. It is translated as CASSLEGHNTGELFF.

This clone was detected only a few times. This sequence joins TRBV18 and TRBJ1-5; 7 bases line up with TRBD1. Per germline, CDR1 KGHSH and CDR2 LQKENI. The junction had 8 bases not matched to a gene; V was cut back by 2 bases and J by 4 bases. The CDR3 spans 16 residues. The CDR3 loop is CASSPYSGTENQPQHF. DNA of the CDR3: TGTGCCAGCTCACCATACAGCGGGACAGAAAATCAGCCCCAGCATTTT.

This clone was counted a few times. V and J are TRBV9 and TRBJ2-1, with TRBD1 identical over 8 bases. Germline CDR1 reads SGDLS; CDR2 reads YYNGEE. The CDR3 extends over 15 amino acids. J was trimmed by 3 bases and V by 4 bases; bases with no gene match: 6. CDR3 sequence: CASSPRQGNYNEQFF. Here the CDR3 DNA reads TGTGCCAGCAGCCCAAGACAGGGGAACTACAATGAGCAGTTCTTC.

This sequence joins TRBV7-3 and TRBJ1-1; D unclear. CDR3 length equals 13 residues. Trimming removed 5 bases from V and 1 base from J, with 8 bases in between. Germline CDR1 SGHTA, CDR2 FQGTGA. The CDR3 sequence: CASSVQENTEAFF. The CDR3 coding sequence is TGTGCCAGCAGCGTTCAGGAGAACACTGAAGCTTTCTTT.

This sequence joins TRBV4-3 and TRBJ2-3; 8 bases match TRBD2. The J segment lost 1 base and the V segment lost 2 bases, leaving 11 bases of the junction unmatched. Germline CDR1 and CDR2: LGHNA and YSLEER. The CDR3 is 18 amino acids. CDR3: CASSQWAGGNGGTDTQYF. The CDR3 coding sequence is TGCGCCAGCAGCCAATGGGCGGGGGGCAATGGTGGCACAGATACGCAGTATTTT.

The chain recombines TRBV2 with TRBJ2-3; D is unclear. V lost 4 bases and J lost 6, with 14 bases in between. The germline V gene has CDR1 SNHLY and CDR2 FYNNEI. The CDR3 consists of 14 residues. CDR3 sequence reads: CASSAEFVSDTQYF. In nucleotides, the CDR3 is TGTGCCAGCAGTGCCGAGTTTGTTTCCGATACGCAGTATTTT.

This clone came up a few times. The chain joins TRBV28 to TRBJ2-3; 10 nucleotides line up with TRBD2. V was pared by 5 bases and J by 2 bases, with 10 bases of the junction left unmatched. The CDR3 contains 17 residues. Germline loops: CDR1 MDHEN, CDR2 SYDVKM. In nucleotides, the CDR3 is TGTGCCAGCAGTACGAAATTTAGCGGGAGGATCACAGATACGCAGTATTTT. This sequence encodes CASSTKFSGRITDTQYF.

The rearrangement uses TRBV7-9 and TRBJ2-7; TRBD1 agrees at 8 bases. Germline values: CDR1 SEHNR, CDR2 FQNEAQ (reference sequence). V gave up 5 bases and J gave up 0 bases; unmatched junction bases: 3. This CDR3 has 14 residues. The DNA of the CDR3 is TGTGCCAGCAGCCCTCAGGGGGCCTCCTACGAGCAGTACTTC. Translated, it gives CASSPQGASYEQYF.

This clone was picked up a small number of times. The CDR3 reads CASSQDRLQGDYGYTF. The CDR3 DNA follows: TGTGCCAGCAGCCAAGATCGGCTGCAGGGAGACTATGGCTACACCTTC. The V call is TRBV4-2, the J call TRBJ1-2; maybe TRBD1 (5 bases). Germline-derived CDR1 and CDR2 are LGHNA and YNFKEQ. CDR3 length: 16 amino acids. V lost 0 bases, J lost 3 bases, and 14 bases lay in between.

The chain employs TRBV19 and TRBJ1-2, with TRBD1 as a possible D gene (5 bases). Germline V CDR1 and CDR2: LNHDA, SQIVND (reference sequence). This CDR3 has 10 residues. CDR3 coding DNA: TGTGGGGGCGGAGACTATGGCTACACCTTC. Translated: CGGGDYGYTF.

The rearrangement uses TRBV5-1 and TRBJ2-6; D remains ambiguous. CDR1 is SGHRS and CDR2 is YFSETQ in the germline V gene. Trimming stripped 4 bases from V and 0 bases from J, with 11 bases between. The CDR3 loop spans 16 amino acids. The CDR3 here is CASSIGSLSGANVLTF. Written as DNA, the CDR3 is TGCGCCAGCAGCATAGGGTCCCTCTCTGGGGCCAACGTCCTGACTTTC. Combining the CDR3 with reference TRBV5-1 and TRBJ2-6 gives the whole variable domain KAGVTQTPRYLIKTRGQQVTLSCSPISGHRSVSWYQQTPGQGLQFLFEYFSETQRNKGNFPGRFSGRQFSNSRSEMNVSTLELGDSALYLCASSIGSLSGANVLTFGAGSRLTVL.

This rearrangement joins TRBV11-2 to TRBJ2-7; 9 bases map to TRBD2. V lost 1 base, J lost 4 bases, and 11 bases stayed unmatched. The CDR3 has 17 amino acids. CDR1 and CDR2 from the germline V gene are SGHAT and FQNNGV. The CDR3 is CASSLGVDGLASYEQYF. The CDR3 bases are TGTGCCAGCAGCTTAGGAGTCGATGGACTAGCGAGTTACGAGCAGTACTTC.

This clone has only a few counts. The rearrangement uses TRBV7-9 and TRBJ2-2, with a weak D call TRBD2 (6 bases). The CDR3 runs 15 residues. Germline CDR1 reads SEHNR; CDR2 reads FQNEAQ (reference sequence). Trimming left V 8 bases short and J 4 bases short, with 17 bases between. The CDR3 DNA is TGTGCCAGCGGCCGGGACTTGGGTTTCACCGGGGAGCTGTTTTTT. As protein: CASGRDLGFTGELFF.

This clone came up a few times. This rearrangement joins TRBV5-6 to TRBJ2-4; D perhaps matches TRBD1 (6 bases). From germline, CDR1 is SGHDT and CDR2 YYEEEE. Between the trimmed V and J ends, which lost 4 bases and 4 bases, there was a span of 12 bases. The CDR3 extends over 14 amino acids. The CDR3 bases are TGTGCCAGCAGCCTTGGACAGATTAAAAACATTCAGTACTTC. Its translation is CASSLGQIKNIQYF.

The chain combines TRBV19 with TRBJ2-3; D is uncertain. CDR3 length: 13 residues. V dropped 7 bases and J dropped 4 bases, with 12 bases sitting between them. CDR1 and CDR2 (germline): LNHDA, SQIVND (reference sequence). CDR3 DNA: TGTGCCAGTACCCCTGAGTATTCAGATACGCAGTATTTT. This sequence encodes CASTPEYSDTQYF.

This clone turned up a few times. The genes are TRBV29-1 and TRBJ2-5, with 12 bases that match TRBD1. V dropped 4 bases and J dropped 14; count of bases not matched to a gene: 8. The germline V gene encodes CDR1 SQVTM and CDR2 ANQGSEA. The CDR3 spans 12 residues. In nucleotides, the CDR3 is TGCAGCGTTGCCCCGGGACAGGGGGCTCTCTACTTC. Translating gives CSVAPGQGALYF.